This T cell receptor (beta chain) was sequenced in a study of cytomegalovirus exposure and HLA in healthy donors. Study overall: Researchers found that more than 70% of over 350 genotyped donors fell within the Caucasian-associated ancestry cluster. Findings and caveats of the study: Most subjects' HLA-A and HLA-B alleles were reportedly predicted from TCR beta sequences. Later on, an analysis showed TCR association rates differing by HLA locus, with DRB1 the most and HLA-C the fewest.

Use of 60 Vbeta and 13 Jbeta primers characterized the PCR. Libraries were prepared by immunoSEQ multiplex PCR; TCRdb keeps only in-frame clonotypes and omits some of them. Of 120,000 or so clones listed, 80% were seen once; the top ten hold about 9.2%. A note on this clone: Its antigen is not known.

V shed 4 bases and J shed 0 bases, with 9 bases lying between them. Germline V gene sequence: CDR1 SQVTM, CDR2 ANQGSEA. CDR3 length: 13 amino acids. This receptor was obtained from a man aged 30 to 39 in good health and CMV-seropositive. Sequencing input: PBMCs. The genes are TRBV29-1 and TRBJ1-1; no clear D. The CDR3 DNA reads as TGCAGCGTTGCCCAGGTTTTGAACACTGAAGCTTTCTTT. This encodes CSVAQVLNTEAFF.